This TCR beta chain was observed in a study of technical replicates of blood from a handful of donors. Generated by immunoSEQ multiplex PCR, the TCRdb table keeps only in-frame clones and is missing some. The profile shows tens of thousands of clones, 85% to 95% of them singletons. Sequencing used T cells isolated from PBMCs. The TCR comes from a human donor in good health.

The CDR3 DNA is TGTGCCTCCGCTCGGGGGGGGCATAACACTGAAGCTTTCTTT. Protein sequence: CASARGGHNTEAFF. The chain links TRBV19 to TRBJ1-1, with D possibly matching TRBD1 (6 bases). This CDR3 comprises 14 residues. Per the germline V gene, CDR1 is LNHDA and CDR2 is SQIVND (reference sequence). Trimming removed 11 bases at V and 2 bases at J, with 18 bases between.